The source of this TCR beta chain is a study of CD8+ T cells in alopecia areata. RNA was isolated and reverse transcribed to cDNA, the sequencing template. Data came from immunoSEQ multiplex PCR; TCRdb stores just in-frame clones and leaves some out. The profile covers 150,000 to 200,000 clones, with about three fifths appearing a single time and 0.91% taken by the ten largest. Described treatment: oral pan-JAK inhibitor, 5-10 mg twice daily. This clonotype was obtained from a human donor with alopecia areata. The source material was CD4+ T cells sorted from blood, sampled at week 4, from a patient treated with tofacitinib.

The chain's CDR3 is CAWSQVDTEAFF. CDR3 DNA sequence: TGTGCCTGGAGTCAGGTGGACACTGAAGCTTTCTTT. This chain connects TRBV30 to TRBJ1-1; unclear D gene. The CDR3 covers 12 residues. Trimming took 2 bases from V and 3 from J, leaving 7 bases between them. The germline gives CDR1 GTSNPN, CDR2 SVGIG (reference sequence).